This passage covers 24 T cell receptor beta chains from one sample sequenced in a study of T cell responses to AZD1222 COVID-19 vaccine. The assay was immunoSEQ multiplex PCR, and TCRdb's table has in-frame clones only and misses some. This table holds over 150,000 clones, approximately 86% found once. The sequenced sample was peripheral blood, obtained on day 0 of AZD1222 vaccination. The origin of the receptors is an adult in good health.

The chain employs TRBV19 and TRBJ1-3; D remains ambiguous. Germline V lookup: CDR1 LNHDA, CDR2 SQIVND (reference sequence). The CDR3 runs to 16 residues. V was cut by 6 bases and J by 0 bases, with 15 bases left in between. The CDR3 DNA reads TGTGCCAGTAGGACTCAAACTCGGGGCTCTGGAAACACCATATATTTT. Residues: CASRTQTRGSGNTIYF.

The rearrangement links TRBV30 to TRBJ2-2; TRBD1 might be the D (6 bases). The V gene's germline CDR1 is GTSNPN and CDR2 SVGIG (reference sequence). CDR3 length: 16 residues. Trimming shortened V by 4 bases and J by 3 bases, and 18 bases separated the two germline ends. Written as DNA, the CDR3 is TGTGCCTGGAAACTCAGGGGCGGGCAGTACACCGGGGAGCTGTTTTTT. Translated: CAWKLRGGQYTGELFF.

Here the CDR3 DNA reads TGTGCCAGCAGCCCTCCGGGATTTTCACCCCTCCACTTT. Translated: CASSPPGFSPLHF. The chain is built from TRBV12-3 or TRBV12-4 and TRBJ1-6, with D unclear. Between the trimmed V and J ends, which lost 6 bases and 9 bases, there was a span of 12 bases. The CDR3 extends over 13 amino acids.

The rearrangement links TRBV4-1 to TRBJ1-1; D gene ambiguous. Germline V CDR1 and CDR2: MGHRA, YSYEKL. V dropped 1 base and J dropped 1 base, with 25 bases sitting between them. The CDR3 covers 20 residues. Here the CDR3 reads CASSQVPRGGRTNRNTEAFF. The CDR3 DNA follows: TGCGCCAGCAGCCAAGTCCCTCGAGGCGGCAGGACGAATCGGAACACTGAAGCTTTCTTT.

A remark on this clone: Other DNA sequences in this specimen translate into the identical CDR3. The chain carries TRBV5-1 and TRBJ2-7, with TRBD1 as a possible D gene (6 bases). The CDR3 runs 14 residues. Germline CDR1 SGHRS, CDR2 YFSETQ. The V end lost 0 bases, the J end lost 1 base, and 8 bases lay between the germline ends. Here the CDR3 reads CASSLAGDSYEQYF. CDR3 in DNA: TGCGCCAGCAGCTTGGCAGGGGATTCCTACGAGCAGTACTTC.

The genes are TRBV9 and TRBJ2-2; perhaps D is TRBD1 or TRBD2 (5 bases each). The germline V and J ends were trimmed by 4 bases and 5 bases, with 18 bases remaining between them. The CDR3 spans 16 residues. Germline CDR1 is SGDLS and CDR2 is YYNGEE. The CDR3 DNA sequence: TGTGCCAGCAGCAAAGGGACGGACGCGAGGACCGGGGAGCTGTTTTTT. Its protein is CASSKGTDARTGELFF.

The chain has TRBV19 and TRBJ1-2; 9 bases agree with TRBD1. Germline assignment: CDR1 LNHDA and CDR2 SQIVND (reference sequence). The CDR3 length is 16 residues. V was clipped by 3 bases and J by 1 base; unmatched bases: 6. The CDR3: CASSITGGTGNYGYTF. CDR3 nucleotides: TGTGCCAGTAGTATTACAGGGGGCACTGGTAACTATGGCTACACCTTC.

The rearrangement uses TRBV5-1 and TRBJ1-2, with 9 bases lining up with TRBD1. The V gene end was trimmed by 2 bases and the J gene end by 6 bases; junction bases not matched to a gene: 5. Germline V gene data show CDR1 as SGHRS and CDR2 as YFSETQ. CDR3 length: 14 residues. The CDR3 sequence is CASSLTQGADGYTF. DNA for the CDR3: TGCGCCAGCAGCTTAACACAGGGGGCCGATGGCTACACCTTC.

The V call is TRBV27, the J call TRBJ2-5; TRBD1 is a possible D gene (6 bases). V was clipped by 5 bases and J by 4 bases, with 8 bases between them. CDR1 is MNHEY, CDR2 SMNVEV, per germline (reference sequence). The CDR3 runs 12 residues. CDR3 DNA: TGTGCCAGCAGTCCCAGGGGAGAGACCCAGTACTTC. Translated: CASSPRGETQYF.

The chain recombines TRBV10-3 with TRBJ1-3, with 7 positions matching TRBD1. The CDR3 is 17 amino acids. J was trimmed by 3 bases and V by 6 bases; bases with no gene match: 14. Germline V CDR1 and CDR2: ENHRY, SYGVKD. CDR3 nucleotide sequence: TGTGCCATCAGAGGGACAGAGAGGAGTCTCCGTGGAAACACCATATATTTT. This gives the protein CAIRGTERSLRGNTIYF.

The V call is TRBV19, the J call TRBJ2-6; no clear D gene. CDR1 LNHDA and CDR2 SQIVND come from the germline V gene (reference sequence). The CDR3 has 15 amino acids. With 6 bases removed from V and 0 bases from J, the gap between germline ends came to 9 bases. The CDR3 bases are TGTGCCAGTAGCGGCGACACCTCTGGGGCCAACGTCCTGACTTTC. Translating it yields CASSGDTSGANVLTF.

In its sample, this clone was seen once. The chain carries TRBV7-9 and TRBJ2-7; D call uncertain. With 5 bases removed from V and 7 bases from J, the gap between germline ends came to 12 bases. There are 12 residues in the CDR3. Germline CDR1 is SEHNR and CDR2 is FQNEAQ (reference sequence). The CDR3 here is CASSPPSLEQYF. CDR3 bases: TGTGCCAGCAGCCCCCCTTCTCTGGAGCAGTACTTC. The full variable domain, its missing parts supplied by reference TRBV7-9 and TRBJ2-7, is DTGVSQNPRHKITKRGQNVTFRCDPISEHNRLYWYRQTLGQGPEFLTYFQNEAQLEKSRLLSDRFSAERPKGSFSTLEIQRTEQGDSAMYLCASSPPSLEQYFGPGTRLTVT.

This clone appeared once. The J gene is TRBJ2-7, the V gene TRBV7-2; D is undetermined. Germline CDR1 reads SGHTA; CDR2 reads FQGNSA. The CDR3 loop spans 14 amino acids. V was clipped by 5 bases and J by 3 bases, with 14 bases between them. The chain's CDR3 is CASSASSRVYEQYF. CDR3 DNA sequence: TGTGCCAGCAGCGCCAGCTCTAGGGTCTACGAGCAGTACTTC.

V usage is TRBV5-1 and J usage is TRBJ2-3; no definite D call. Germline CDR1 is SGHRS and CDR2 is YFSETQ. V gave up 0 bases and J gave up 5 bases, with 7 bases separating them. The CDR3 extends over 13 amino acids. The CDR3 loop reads CASSLAGEDTQYF. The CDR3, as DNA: TGCGCCAGCAGCTTGGCAGGCGAAGATACGCAGTATTTT. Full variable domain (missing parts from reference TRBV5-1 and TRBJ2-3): KAGVTQTPRYLIKTRGQQVTLSCSPISGHRSVSWYQQTPGQGLQFLFEYFSETQRNKGNFPGRFSGRQFSNSRSEMNVSTLELGDSALYLCASSLAGEDTQYFGPGTRLTVL.

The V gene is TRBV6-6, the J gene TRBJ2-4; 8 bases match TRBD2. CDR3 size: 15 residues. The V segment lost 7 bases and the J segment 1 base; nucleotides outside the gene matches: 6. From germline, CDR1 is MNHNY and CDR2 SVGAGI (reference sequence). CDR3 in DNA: TGTGCCAGCAAGACGACTAGCGCGGCCAAAAACATTCAGTACTTC. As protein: CASKTTSAAKNIQYF.

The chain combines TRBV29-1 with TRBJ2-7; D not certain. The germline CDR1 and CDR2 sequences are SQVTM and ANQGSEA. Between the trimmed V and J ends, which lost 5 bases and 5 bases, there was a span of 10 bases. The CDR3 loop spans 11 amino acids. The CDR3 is CSVIHIHEQYF. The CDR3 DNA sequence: TGCAGCGTTATTCACATCCACGAGCAGTACTTC.

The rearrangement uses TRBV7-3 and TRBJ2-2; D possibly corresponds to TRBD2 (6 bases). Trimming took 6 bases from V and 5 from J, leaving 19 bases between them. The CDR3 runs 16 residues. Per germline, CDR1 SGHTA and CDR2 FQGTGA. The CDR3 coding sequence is TGTGCCAGCAGTCGAACCCCCGGGGGTGGGACCGGGGAGCTGTTTTTT. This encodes CASSRTPGGGTGELFF.

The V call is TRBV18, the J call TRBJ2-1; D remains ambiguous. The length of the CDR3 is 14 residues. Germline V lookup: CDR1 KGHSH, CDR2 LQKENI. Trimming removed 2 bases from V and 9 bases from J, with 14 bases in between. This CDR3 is CASSPRQVVLEQFF. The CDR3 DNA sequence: TGTGCCAGCTCACCAAGGCAGGTCGTGCTTGAGCAGTTCTTC.

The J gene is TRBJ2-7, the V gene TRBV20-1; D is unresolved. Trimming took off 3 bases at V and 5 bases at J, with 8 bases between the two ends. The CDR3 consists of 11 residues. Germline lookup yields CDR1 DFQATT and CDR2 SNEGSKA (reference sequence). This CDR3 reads CSASYEDEQYF. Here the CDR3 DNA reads TGCAGTGCTAGTTATGAGGACGAGCAGTACTTC.

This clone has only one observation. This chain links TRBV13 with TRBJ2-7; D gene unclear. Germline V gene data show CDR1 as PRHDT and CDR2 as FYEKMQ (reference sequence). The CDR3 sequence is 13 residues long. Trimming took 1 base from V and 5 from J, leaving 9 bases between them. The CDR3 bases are TGTGCCAGCAGCTTAGTACGGGTCGACGAGCAGTACTTC. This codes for CASSLVRVDEQYF.

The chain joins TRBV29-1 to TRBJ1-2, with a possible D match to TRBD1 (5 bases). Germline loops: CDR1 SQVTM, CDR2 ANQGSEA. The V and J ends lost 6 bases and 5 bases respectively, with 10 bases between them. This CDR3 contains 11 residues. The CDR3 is CSVLTDYGYTF. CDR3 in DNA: TGCAGCGTACTGACAGATTATGGCTACACCTTC.

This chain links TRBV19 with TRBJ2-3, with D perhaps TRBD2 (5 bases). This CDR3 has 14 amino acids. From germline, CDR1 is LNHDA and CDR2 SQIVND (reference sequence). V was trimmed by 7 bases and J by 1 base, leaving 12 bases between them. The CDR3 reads CASNSLVGTDTQYF. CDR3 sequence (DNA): TGTGCCAGTAATTCACTAGTGGGCACAGATACGCAGTATTTT.

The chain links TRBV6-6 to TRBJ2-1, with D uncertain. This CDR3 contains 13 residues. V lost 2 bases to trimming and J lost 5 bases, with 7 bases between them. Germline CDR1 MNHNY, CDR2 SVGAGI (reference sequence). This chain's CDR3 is CASSYDRNNEQFF. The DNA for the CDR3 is TGTGCCAGCAGTTACGATAGGAACAATGAGCAGTTCTTC.

The CDR3 DNA reads TGCGCCAGCAGACACGGACAGGGGGCCGGAAACACCATATATTTT. Protein product: CASRHGQGAGNTIYF. The chain carries TRBV5-1 and TRBJ1-3; 11 nucleotides agree with TRBD1. The germline V gene has CDR1 SGHRS and CDR2 YFSETQ. The CDR3 contains 15 residues. The V and J ends lost 5 bases and 4 bases, in that order; junction bases with no gene match: 5.